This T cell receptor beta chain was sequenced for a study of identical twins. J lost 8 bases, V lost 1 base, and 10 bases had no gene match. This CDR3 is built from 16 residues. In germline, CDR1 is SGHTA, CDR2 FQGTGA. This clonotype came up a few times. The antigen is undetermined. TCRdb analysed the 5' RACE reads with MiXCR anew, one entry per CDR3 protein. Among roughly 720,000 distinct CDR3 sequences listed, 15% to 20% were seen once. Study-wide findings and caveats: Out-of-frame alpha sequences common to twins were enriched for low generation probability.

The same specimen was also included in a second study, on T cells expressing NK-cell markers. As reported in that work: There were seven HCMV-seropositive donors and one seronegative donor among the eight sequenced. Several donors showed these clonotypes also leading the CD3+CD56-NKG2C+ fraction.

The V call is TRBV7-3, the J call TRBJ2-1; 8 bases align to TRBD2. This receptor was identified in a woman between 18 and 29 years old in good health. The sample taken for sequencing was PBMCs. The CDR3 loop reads CASSLNGGGFMDEQFF. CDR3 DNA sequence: TGTGCCAGCAGCTTAAACGGCGGGGGGTTTATGGATGAGCAGTTCTTC.